Listed here are 30 T cell receptor beta chains from one sample, sequenced in a study of regulatory T cells in long-lasting Graves disease. TCR beta libraries were built with iRepertoire HTBI primers and Arm-PCR of CDR3 regions. TCRdb fed the multiplex PCR reads into MiXCR, producing one record per CDR3 protein. Of hundreds of thousands of distinct CDR3 sequences listed, about a sixth are singletons. Stated time point: newly diagnosed GD, antithyroid drugs for less than 3 months. The authors made the TCR library using RNA they extracted from PBMCs. This specimen was peripheral blood mononuclear cells (PBMCs), taken at new diagnosis, from a patient treated with antithyroid drugs. Receptor source: a female donor with Graves disease.

On this clonotype: With a much larger clone just one base away, this may be a read error. The chain employs TRBV12-3 or TRBV12-4 and TRBJ1-1; D unresolved. The CDR3 is 15 amino acids. With 5 bases removed from V and 0 bases from J, the gap between germline ends came to 13 bases. CDR3 amino acids: CASSLGQRLNTEAFF. The CDR3 bases are TGTGCCAGCAGTCTCGGGCAGAGGCTGAACACTGAAGCTTTCTTT.

This clonotype has more than one count but fewer than ten. This may stem from a read error, because a much larger clone lies one nucleotide away. J is TRBJ2-1 and V is TRBV6-2 or TRBV6-3; no definite D call. The V and J ends lost 4 bases and 4 bases respectively, with 5 bases between them. Germline assignment: CDR1 MNHEY and CDR2 SVGEGT. The CDR3 is 12 residues long. The CDR3 DNA reads TGTGCCAGCAGTTGGGTATACAATGAGCAGTTCTTC. This gives the protein CASSWVYNEQFF.

The chain joins TRBV7-2 to TRBJ2-2; D may be TRBD2 (5 bases). Looked up from germline, CDR1 is SGHTA and CDR2 is FQGNSA. This CDR3 is built from 15 residues. V was cut by 0 bases and J by 6 bases, with 11 bases left in between. The CDR3 DNA reads as TGTGCCAGCAGCTTAGCGGGAGCTGTCTCCGGGGAGCTGTTTTTT. Its protein is CASSLAGAVSGELFF.

About this clonotype: A much larger clone lies one base from this, so it may be a read error. V is TRBV11-2 and J is TRBJ2-4; TRBD2 matches 11 bases. Germline-derived CDR1 and CDR2 are SGHAT and FQNNGV. The CDR3 has 17 residues. This chain's CDR3 is CVSSLIAGGPTKNIQYF. The CDR3 DNA reads TGTGTCAGCAGCTTAATAGCGGGGGGGCCGACCAAAAACATTCAGTACTTC.

This clonotype showed up many times. The chain has TRBV12-3 or TRBV12-4 and TRBJ1-1, with unresolved D. Trimming pared 4 bases from V and 0 bases from J, leaving 9 bases between. The CDR3 loop spans 14 amino acids. CDR3 sequence (DNA): TGTGCCAGCAGTTCGGATAGCATGAACACTGAAGCTTTCTTT. It encodes CASSSDSMNTEAFF.

Concerning this clonotype itself: The CDR3 ends on some other residue instead of the conserved phenylalanine or tryptophan, so this is likely a read error. The chain is built from TRBV5-1 and TRBJ1-1; 7 positions match TRBD1. Germline assignment: CDR1 SGHRS and CDR2 YFSETQ. Germline trimming cut 5 bases from V and 5 bases from J; bases unmatched to any gene: 18. This CDR3 region has 17 residues. The CDR3 nucleotides read TGCGCCAGCAGTACACTATCCGGGACAGACGCGGGGACTGAAGCTTTCTAT. Translating gives CASSTLSGTDAGTEAFY.

Remarks on this clonotype: A much bigger clone sits one base away, suggesting this may be a read error. The rearrangement links TRBV7-2 to TRBJ2-1, with TRBD2 matching over 7 bases. The assigned J gene may be wrong: the sequence end matches TRBJ2-5 better. The CDR3 length is 15 residues. Germline V gives CDR1 SGHTA, CDR2 FQGNSA. The CDR3 here is CASNLGAGVGETQYF. For the CDR3, the DNA is TGTGCCAGCAACTTAGGGGCGGGAGTGGGGGAGACCCAGTACTTC.

This clonotype was detected ten times or more. DNA for the CDR3: TGTGCCAGCAGCCAAGGGGTCGAAACTGACTACGAGCAGTACTTC. Its translation is CASSQGVETDYEQYF. This chain links TRBV4-2 with TRBJ2-7; D call uncertain. The CDR3 spans 15 residues. The germline V gene encodes CDR1 LGHNA and CDR2 YNFKEQ. The V and J ends lost 1 base and 3 bases respectively, with 13 bases between them.

Ten or more counts support this clonotype. This rearrangement joins TRBV7-8 to TRBJ2-1; D is uncertain. V was clipped by 5 bases and J by 0 bases, with 11 bases between them. The germline CDR1 and CDR2 sequences are SGHVS and FQNEAQ. This CDR3 contains 15 residues. CDR3 sequence reads: CASSPSVASYNEQFF. CDR3 nucleotides: TGTGCCAGCAGCCCCTCGGTGGCCTCCTACAATGAGCAGTTCTTC. Full variable domain (outside the CDR3, taken from reference TRBV7-8 and TRBJ2-1): GAGVSQSPRYKVAKRGQDVALRCDPISGHVSLFWYQQALGQGPEFLTYFQNEAQLDKSGLPSDRFFAERPEGSVSTLKIQRTQQEDSAVYLCASSPSVASYNEQFFGPGTRLTVL.

This clonotype was seen many times. The V gene is TRBV7-3, the J gene TRBJ2-1; a possible D gene is TRBD1 (7 bases). Per the germline V gene, CDR1 is SGHTA and CDR2 is FQGTGA. With 2 bases removed from V and 8 bases from J, the gap between germline ends came to 13 bases. CDR3 length equals 14 residues. The CDR3 sequence is CASSLGTGEDEQFF. In DNA form, the CDR3 reads TGTGCCAGCAGCTTAGGAACAGGGGAGGATGAGCAGTTCTTC.

The sample holds many counts of this clonotype. V is TRBV7-3 and J is TRBJ2-5; TRBD1 matches 8 bases. Per the germline V gene, CDR1 is SGHTA and CDR2 is FQGTGA. This CDR3 is built from 15 residues. V was clipped by 5 bases and J by 3 bases; unmatched bases: 8. CDR3 nucleotides: TGTGCCAGCAGCCCGGACAGGGTCGGGGAAGAGACCCAGTACTTC. Amino acids: CASSPDRVGEETQYF.

This clonotype appeared many times. The chain uses TRBV28 and TRBJ2-7; 9 positions match TRBD2. There are 17 residues in the CDR3. From germline, CDR1 is MDHEN and CDR2 SYDVKM. V shed 1 base and J 3 bases; nucleotides not matched to a gene: 10. CDR3 nucleotide sequence: TGTGCCAGCAGTTTATTGGCTAGCGGGACCACGGTCTACGAGCAGTACTTC. Its protein is CASSLLASGTTVYEQYF.

This clonotype was found many times. This chain joins TRBV4-1 and TRBJ2-3; 9 nucleotides line up with TRBD2. Germline assignment: CDR1 MGHRA and CDR2 YSYEKL. This CDR3 contains 16 residues. V was clipped by 0 bases and J by 3 bases; unmatched bases: 4. This CDR3 is CASSQDWLAGTDTQYF. DNA of the CDR3: TGCGCCAGCAGCCAAGATTGGCTAGCGGGGACAGATACGCAGTATTTT.

Points on this clonotype: Likely a read error: the CDR3 ends without its conserved phenylalanine or tryptophan. The J gene is TRBJ1-1, the V gene TRBV5-1; 9 bases match TRBD1. Per the germline V gene, CDR1 is SGHRS and CDR2 is YFSETQ. V dropped 5 bases and J dropped 4; count of bases not matched to a gene: 9. The CDR3 totals 15 residues. Here the CDR3 DNA reads TGCGCCAGCAGTTACGGGACAGGGTCCCTCACTGAAGCTTTCCTT. Encoded protein: CASSYGTGSLTEAFL.

This clonotype was found once. V gene TRBV20-1 combines with J gene TRBJ2-5; D perhaps matches TRBD1 (6 bases). The V gene's germline CDR1 is DFQATT and CDR2 SNEGSKA (reference sequence). The germline V and J ends were trimmed by 5 bases and 7 bases, with 26 bases remaining between them. The length of the CDR3 is 16 residues. The CDR3 loop is CSAADRTSTKEGTQYF. The CDR3 DNA reads TGCAGTGCTGCTGACAGGACCAGCACCAAAGAAGGGACCCAGTACTTC.

This clonotype was observed at least ten times. The chain recombines TRBV7-9 with TRBJ2-7; 11 positions match TRBD2. The J segment lost 5 bases and the V segment lost 6 bases, leaving 6 bases of the junction unmatched. Germline-derived CDR1 and CDR2 are SEHNR and FQNEAQ (reference sequence). The CDR3 totals 14 residues. As DNA, the CDR3 is TGTGCCAGCAGAATTACTAGCGGGGGCCACGAGCAGTACTTC. Translation: CASRITSGGHEQYF. Looking up the rest from reference TRBV7-9 and TRBJ2-7 gives the full variable domain: DTGVSQNPRHKITKRGQNVTFRCDPISEHNRLYWYRQTLGQGPEFLTYFQNEAQLEKSRLLSDRFSAERPKGSFSTLEIQRTEQGDSAMYLCASRITSGGHEQYFGPGTRLTVT.

The chain combines TRBV3-1 with TRBJ2-1; 14 bases map to TRBD2. Germline CDR1 LGHDT, CDR2 YNNKEL (reference sequence). V dropped 4 bases and J dropped 10; count of bases not matched to a gene: 9. The CDR3 contains 16 residues. The CDR3: CASSRGGTSGSGEQFF. CDR3 coding DNA: TGTGCCAGCAGCCGCGGCGGGACTAGCGGGAGTGGCGAGCAGTTCTTC.

The chain is built from TRBV10-2 and TRBJ2-5, with D possibly TRBD2 on 6 matching bases. With 3 bases removed from V and 5 bases from J, the gap between germline ends came to 16 bases. Germline V gene sequence: CDR1 WSHSY, CDR2 SAAADI. The CDR3 runs 15 residues. This CDR3 reads CASSDPLEGSETQYF. The CDR3 nucleotides read TGCGCCAGCAGTGACCCACTGGAGGGAAGCGAGACCCAGTACTTC.

The table lists this clonotype with many counts. V is TRBV12-3 or TRBV12-4 and J is TRBJ1-1, with 7 bases matching TRBD1. V lost 6 bases and J lost 0; bases outside the gene matches: 10. The CDR3 contains 16 residues. The CDR3 nucleotides are TGTGCCAGCAGCATGCCCACAGGGGACCTGAACACTGAAGCTTTCTTT. It codes for CASSMPTGDLNTEAFF.

This clonotype was seen at least ten times. This chain connects TRBV2 to TRBJ2-1; D is unclear. V was trimmed by 1 base and J by 9 bases, leaving 19 bases between them. This CDR3 comprises 16 residues. Germline CDR1 reads SNHLY; CDR2 reads FYNNEI. The DNA of the CDR3 is TGTGCCAGCAGTGAAGGGCTTAGGCCAACCAGTGCTGAGCAGTTCTTC. It codes for CASSEGLRPTSAEQFF.

As regards this clonotype: A much larger clone lies one base from this, so it may be a read error. The chain carries TRBV5-1 and TRBJ2-7, with D maybe TRBD1 (6 bases). Looked up from germline, CDR1 is SGHRS and CDR2 is YFSETQ. This CDR3 is built from 17 residues. The CDR3 sequence: CTSSSQRQALRVREQYF. The CDR3 coding sequence is TGCACCAGCAGCTCCCAGAGACAGGCCCTGCGGGTGAGGGAGCAGTACTTC.

This clonotype was found many times. The gene calls are TRBV20-1 and TRBJ2-7, with D hard to call. The CDR3 has 19 amino acids. Germline V lookup: CDR1 DFQATT, CDR2 SNEGSKA (reference sequence). V was pared by 5 bases and J by 3 bases, with 32 bases between. CDR3 amino acids: CSAAPRVQFGPGRIYEQYF. CDR3 in DNA: TGCAGTGCTGCCCCCCGAGTTCAGTTCGGACCGGGCCGCATCTACGAGCAGTACTTC.

There are many counts of this clonotype. This rearrangement joins TRBV9 to TRBJ1-6; D unresolved. The CDR3 spans 15 residues. The V and J ends lost 4 bases and 10 bases respectively, with 18 bases between them. The germline CDR1 and CDR2 sequences are SGDLS and YYNGEE. The CDR3 is CASSLGGSAGSPLHF. DNA of the CDR3: TGTGCCAGCAGCCTAGGTGGCAGCGCGGGATCACCCCTCCACTTT.

This clonotype came up many times. The rearrangement joins TRBV20-1 to TRBJ2-1; TRBD2 matches at 9 bases. J was trimmed by 12 bases and V by 5 bases; bases with no gene match: 14. CDR1 and CDR2 (germline): DFQATT, SNEGSKA (reference sequence). The CDR3 length is 14 residues. The CDR3 coding sequence is TGCAGTGCTGCCCGCCGGGCGGGAGGGCAGGGGCAGTTCTTC. It encodes CSAARRAGGQGQFF.

This clonotype was detected ten times or more. This chain uses TRBV27 with TRBJ2-1, with 7 bases identical to TRBD2. V gave up 2 bases and J gave up 6 bases; unmatched junction bases: 7. The CDR3 has 15 amino acids. Germline values: CDR1 MNHEY, CDR2 SMNVEV (reference sequence). CDR3 region: CASSLGGDYSNEQFF. The CDR3 DNA reads TGTGCCAGCAGTTTAGGGGGGGACTATTCCAATGAGCAGTTCTTC.

This clonotype appeared many times. The gene calls are TRBV20-1 and TRBJ2-3, with 11 bases that match TRBD2. V lost 4 bases to trimming and J lost 7 bases; unmatched junction nucleotides: 16. Germline lookup yields CDR1 DFQATT and CDR2 SNEGSKA (reference sequence). This CDR3 spans 17 amino acids. The CDR3 loop reads CSATKGSLAGERNTQYF. CDR3 coding DNA: TGCAGTGCTACAAAAGGGTCACTAGCGGGAGAGCGAAATACGCAGTATTTT.

The sample holds many counts of this clonotype. The chain combines TRBV27 with TRBJ1-2, with 8 bases matching TRBD1. The germline gives CDR1 MNHEY, CDR2 SMNVEV (reference sequence). J lost 8 bases, V lost 2 bases, and 4 bases had no gene match. The CDR3 sequence is 13 residues long. CDR3 sequence (DNA): TGTGCCAGCAGTTTAGTGTCAGGGGGCGGCTACACCTTC. This sequence encodes CASSLVSGGGYTF.

This clonotype was counted at least ten times. V gene TRBV20-1 combines with J gene TRBJ2-1, with 12 bases that match TRBD2. This CDR3 comprises 17 residues. The junction had 6 bases not matched to a gene; V was cut back by 3 bases and J by 0 bases. From germline, CDR1 is DFQATT and CDR2 SNEGSKA (reference sequence). In DNA form, the CDR3 reads TGCAGTGCTAGTCTAGCGGGAGGGACGAGCTCCTACAATGAGCAGTTCTTC. This translates into CSASLAGGTSSYNEQFF.

This clonotype has just a few counts. The V and J genes are TRBV9 and TRBJ2-5; D ambiguous. Germline-derived CDR1 and CDR2 are SGDLS and YYNGEE. V shed 1 base and J shed 2 bases, with 6 bases lying between them. CDR3 size: 13 residues. CDR3 sequence reads: CASSVWGQETQYF. The CDR3 DNA reads as TGTGCCAGCAGCGTATGGGGTCAAGAGACCCAGTACTTC.

This clonotype has a count of ten or more. The V and J genes are TRBV29-1 and TRBJ2-3, with a weak D call TRBD2 (7 bases). The CDR3 spans 15 residues. Between the trimmed V and J ends, which lost 2 bases and 1 base, there was a span of 13 bases. Germline values: CDR1 SQVTM, CDR2 ANQGSEA. The CDR3 nucleotides read TGCAGCGTTGAACGGGGGGCGTATGGCACAGATACGCAGTATTTT. Translating it yields CSVERGAYGTDTQYF.